This T cell receptor beta chain was documented in a study of T cells in Graves' hyperthyroidism and ophthalmopathy. The V and J ends lost 3 bases and 4 bases respectively, with 9 bases between them. Germline-derived CDR1 and CDR2 are WSHSY and SAAADI. The CDR3 runs 13 residues. The investigators amplified TCR beta CDR3 regions from RNA transcripts. The TCR CDR3 first-round RT-PCR relied on the HTBI primer set. From the multiplex PCR reads, TCRdb called clonotypes with MiXCR, one entry per CDR3 protein. The profile shows 500,000 to 550,000 distinct CDR3 sequences, just under 20% of them singletons. This clonotype originated in a man aged 35 to 55 with Graves' ophthalmopathy. The genes are TRBV10-2 and TRBJ1-2; D unclear. The sequenced sample consisted of blood. The CDR3 DNA follows: TGCGCCAGCAGTGATGGAGTACTCTATGGCTACACCTTC. Translation gives CASSDGVLYGYTF.